A selection of T cell receptor beta chains follows, all from one sample in a study of Ad26.COV2.S vaccination and SARS-CoV-2 variants. Clones were read by immunoSEQ multiplex PCR, and TCRdb kept only the in-frame ones, dropping some. This sample has about 350,000 clones; approximately 86% occur once, and the top ten carry approximately 12%. The sequences come from peripheral blood, collected in a trial of Ad26.COV2.S vaccine versus placebo. Every receptor here comes from a person aged 18-60 years who received the Ad26.COV2.S COVID-19 vaccine or a placebo. CDR3s include the opening cysteine and the closing phenylalanine or tryptophan. The D gene is left open where the match is weak. Clone size is given for some rows only: seen once, a few or many times, or a class if the clone is expanded.

NA NA TRBJ2-1 TRBV12-3/TRBV12-4 CASTRLRDNEQFF TGTGCCAGCACCAGACTAAGGGACAATGAGCAGTTCTTC
NA NA TRBJ2-7 TRBV11-2 CASSLASGGYEQYF TGTGCCAGCAGCTTAGCCTCTGGGGGCTACGAGCAGTACTTC
NA once TRBJ1-1 TRBV28 CASSLPGMNTEAFF TGTGCCAGCAGTTTACCGGGGATGAACACTGAAGCTTTCTTT
NA once TRBJ2-6 TRBV6-5 CASSYKPGANVLTF TGTGCCAGCAGTTATAAGCCAGGGGCCAACGTCCTGACTTTC
NA NA TRBJ2-7 TRBV18 CASSPIGDYEQYF TGTGCCAGCTCTCCCATAGGCGACTACGAGCAGTACTTC
NA NA TRBJ1-4 TRBV5-6 CASSLWGESEKLFF TGTGCCAGCAGCTTGTGGGGAGAAAGTGAAAAACTGTTTTTT
TRBD1 NA TRBJ2-7 TRBV18 CASSPQGQGTYEQYF TGTGCCAGCTCACCTCAGGGACAGGGAACCTACGAGCAGTACTTC
NA once TRBJ2-1 TRBV9 CASSVGTTSGNEQFF TGTGCCAGCAGCGTGGGAACGACTAGTGGCAATGAGCAGTTCTTC
TRBD1 NA TRBJ1-6 TRBV15 CATSRDLGGQGSSPLHF TGTGCCACCAGCAGAGATCTAGGGGGACAGGGAAGTTCACCCCTCCACTTT
TRBD1 NA TRBJ2-2 TRBV27 CASRAWQGADTGELFF TGTGCCAGCAGGGCTTGGCAGGGGGCAGACACCGGGGAGCTGTTTTTT
TRBD1 NA TRBJ2-2 TRBV30 CAWGRTGRTGELFF TGTGCCTGGGGGCGGACAGGGAGGACCGGGGAGCTGTTTTTT
NA few TRBJ2-7 TRBV27 CASSPLTRSYEQYF TGTGCCAGCAGTCCCCTAACTAGGTCCTACGAGCAGTACTTC
NA NA TRBJ2-2 TRBV28 CASTYRVATGELFF TGTGCCAGCACGTACAGGGTGGCCACCGGGGAGCTGTTTTTT
TRBD1 NA TRBJ2-3 TRBV5-1 CASSLADRGGDTQYF TGCGCCAGCAGCCTGGCCGACAGGGGTGGAGATACGCAGTATTTT
NA NA TRBJ1-2 TRBV4-1 CASSQGRGDASYGYTF TGCGCCAGCAGCCAGGGGAGAGGAGATGCCTCCTATGGCTACACCTTC
TRBD1 NA TRBJ2-1 TRBV19 CASSTHGTENFNEQFF TGTGCCAGTAGTACCCACGGGACAGAGAATTTCAATGAGCAGTTCTTC
TRBD1 NA TRBJ1-2 TRBV4-1 CASSLQGQGASLYGYTF TGCGCCAGCAGCCTCCAGGGACAGGGGGCCTCCCTCTATGGCTACACCTTC
NA once TRBJ1-2 TRBV12-3/TRBV12-4 CASSKGDYGYTF TGTGCCAGCAGCAAGGGGGACTATGGCTACACCTTC
NA NA TRBJ1-6 TRBV28 CASSSFHVLALHF TGTGCCAGCAGTTCTTTCCACGTTCTGGCCCTCCACTTT
NA few TRBJ1-3 TRBV19 CASCDDNSGNTIYF TGTGCCAGTTGTGATGACAACTCTGGAAACACCATATATTTT
NA few TRBJ2-2 TRBV3-1/TRBV3-2 CASSQAGVAFNTGELFF TGTGCCAGCAGCCAAGCCGGGGTAGCCTTTAACACCGGGGAGCTGTTTTTT
NA few TRBJ1-2 TRBV12-3/TRBV12-4 CASSRGTYGYTF TGTGCCAGCTCGCGGGGGACCTATGGCTACACCTTC
NA NA TRBJ2-1 TRBV5-6 CASSSPGGNEQFF TGTGCCAGCAGCTCCCCAGGGGGGAATGAGCAGTTCTTC
NA NA TRBJ2-7 TRBV4-3 CASSQDAGVREQYF TGCGCCAGCAGCCAAGATGCAGGGGTTCGCGAGCAGTACTTC
TRBD1 once TRBJ1-5 TRBV27 CASSLTGGGQPQHF TGTGCCAGCAGTTTAACAGGGGGGGGTCAGCCCCAGCATTTT
TRBD1 NA TRBJ1-4 TRBV7-9 CASSTRGVEKLFF TGTGCCAGCAGCACCAGGGGGGTTGAAAAACTGTTTTTT
NA NA TRBJ1-4 TRBV5-1 CASSQGRWEMRNEKLFF TGCGCCAGCAGCCAGGGACGGTGGGAAATGAGGAATGAAAAACTGTTTTTT
TRBD1 NA TRBJ2-7 TRBV4-3 CASSRGGWTGGLPSYEQYF TGCGCCAGCAGCCGCGGAGGATGGACAGGGGGCCTACCCTCCTACGAGCAGTACTTC
NA NA TRBJ2-2 TRBV15 CATSNGQTGELFF TGTGCCACCAGCAATGGACAGACCGGGGAGCTGTTTTTT
TRBD1 NA TRBJ1-2 TRBV28 CASSLPATGTPGGNYGYTF TGTGCCAGCAGTCTGCCCGCAACCGGGACCCCAGGGGGGAACTATGGCTACACCTTC
TRBD1 NA TRBJ1-1 TRBV28 CASSGQGARGTEAFF TGTGCCAGCAGTGGACAGGGGGCCCGAGGTACTGAAGCTTTCTTT
NA many TRBJ1-3 TRBV28 CASSFGGAFDLSGNTIYF TGTGCCAGCAGTTTTGGGGGGGCCTTCGACCTCTCTGGAAACACCATATATTTT
NA NA TRBJ2-1 TRBV18 CASSTDLAPGFF TGTGCCAGCTCAACTGATCTCGCCCCTGGGTTCTTC
TRBD2 NA TRBJ2-5 TRBV5-1 CASSLGGSGRLGETQYF TGCGCCAGCAGCTTGGGAGGTAGCGGGAGATTGGGAGAGACCCAGTACTTC
NA NA TRBJ1-4 TRBV28 CASRTGAGEKLFF TGTGCCAGCAGGACAGGTGCGGGGGAAAAACTGTTTTTT
NA few TRBJ1-3 TRBV27 CASSLTGVRGSGNTIYF TGTGCCAGCAGTCTCACAGGAGTGCGCGGCTCTGGAAACACCATATATTTT
NA NA TRBJ2-7 TRBV19 CASSIYGGRYEQYF TGTGCCAGTAGTATATATGGAGGGAGGTACGAGCAGTACTTC
NA NA TRBJ1-1 TRBV5-6 CASSYPGGHTEAFF TGTGCCAGCAGCTACCCGGGGGGCCACACTGAAGCTTTCTTT
NA NA TRBJ1-6 TRBV19 CASSTPTRINSPLHF TGTGCCAGTAGTACTCCAACACGGATTAATTCACCCCTCCACTTT
NA NA TRBJ2-3 TRBV9 CASSVGPISTDTQYF TGTGCCAGCAGCGTAGGACCGATTAGCACAGATACGCAGTATTTT
NA NA TRBJ1-1 TRBV11-3 CASSLGEGTEAFF TGTGCCAGCAGCTTAGGGGAGGGGACTGAAGCTTTCTTT
TRBD1 NA TRBJ1-4 TRBV2 CASSEQGTGSEKLFF TGTGCCAGCAGTGAACAGGGGACAGGTTCTGAAAAACTGTTTTTT
NA NA TRBJ2-5 TRBV5-4 CASTSQETQYF TGTGCCAGCACCTCTCAAGAGACCCAGTACTTC
NA NA TRBJ1-1 TRBV5-4 CASSLVHTEAFF TGTGCCAGCAGCTTGGTCCACACTGAAGCTTTCTTT
NA NA TRBJ2-3 TRBV6-4 CASGGGAVDTQYF TGTGCCAGCGGGGGAGGTGCTGTGGATACGCAGTATTTT
NA NA TRBJ2-1 TRBV4-1 CASSQDENPSYNEQFF TGCGCCAGCAGCCAAGATGAAAACCCCTCCTACAATGAGCAGTTCTTC
TRBD2 NA TRBJ2-7 TRBV3-1/TRBV3-2 CASSTGLAGRSYEQYF TGTGCCAGCAGCACGGGACTAGCGGGACGCTCCTACGAGCAGTACTTC
TRBD1 once TRBJ1-2 TRBV28 CASRLPGQGDDGYTF TGTGCCAGCAGGCTACCGGGACAGGGAGATGATGGCTACACCTTC
NA NA TRBJ2-3 TRBV4-3 CASRDGIQGHETQYF TGCGCCAGCAGAGACGGTATCCAGGGTCATGAAACGCAGTATTTT